This TCR beta chain was observed in a study of cytomegalovirus exposure and HLA in healthy donors. Across the study: HLA-typed donors contributed around 82 million unique TCRs, which were held in an early data release.

The CDR3 totals 19 residues. With V trimmed by 1 base and J by 1 base, 9 bases remained unmatched. CDR1 and CDR2 (germline): LNHNV, YYDKDF (reference sequence). Worth noting for this clone: Its antigen remains unknown.

The PCR was carried out with 60 Vbeta primers and 13 Jbeta primers. The assay was immunoSEQ multiplex PCR, and TCRdb's table has in-frame clones only and misses some. The repertoire includes just over 95,000 clones, about 78% of them detected once, and over 3.5% sits in the top ten. General study results and limits: Upon later analysis, TCR association rates were observed to vary by HLA locus, being highest for DRB1 and lowest for HLA-C.

V and J are TRBV15 and TRBJ2-3, with TRBD2 matching 12 bases. Sequenced: PBMCs. This sequence was found in a woman between 40 and 50 years old in good health and CMV-seropositive. CDR3 region: CATSRGLAGVGIGTDTQYF. The CDR3 DNA reads TGTGCCACCAGCAGAGGACTAGCGGGAGTAGGTATTGGCACAGATACGCAGTATTTT. The full variable domain, in which reference TRBV15 and TRBJ2-3 provide the parts outside the CDR3, is DAMVIQNPRYQVTQFGKPVTLSCSQTLNHNVMYWYQQKSSQAPKLLFHYYDKDFNNEADTPDNFQSRRPNTSFCFLDIRSPGLGDTAMYLCATSRGLAGVGIGTDTQYFGPGTRLTVL.